The source of this TCR beta chain is a study of long-term antiretroviral therapy in people with HIV. Remarks on this clone: What it binds is not known.

Survey level was the resolution at which the v3.0 immunoSEQ assay ran. Measured with immunoSEQ multiplex PCR; TCRdb has only the in-frame clones, and not every one. The sample carries over 15,000 clones, around 80% recorded once. Trimming stripped 4 bases from V and 5 bases from J, with 24 bases between. In germline, CDR1 is SGHDT, CDR2 YYEEEE. This CDR3 region has 18 residues. Study results and limitations: Transplant donor controls retained higher diversity, though diversity increased after ART. Clonal expansions arising prior to ART prevailed in the repertoire at every time point. The study found narrower CDR3 length ranges in HIV repertoires than in controls.

The rearrangement joins TRBV5-6 to TRBJ1-4; the D gene is possibly TRBD1 (5 bases). The receptor was derived from a man aged 35-49 years with HIV. This material consisted of unsorted PBMCs, taken 2.1 years after starting antiretroviral therapy. CDR3 loop: CASSLRRNAGTPNEKLFF. CDR3 coding DNA: TGTGCCAGCAGCCTGAGACGAAATGCGGGGACTCCAAATGAAAAACTGTTTTTT.